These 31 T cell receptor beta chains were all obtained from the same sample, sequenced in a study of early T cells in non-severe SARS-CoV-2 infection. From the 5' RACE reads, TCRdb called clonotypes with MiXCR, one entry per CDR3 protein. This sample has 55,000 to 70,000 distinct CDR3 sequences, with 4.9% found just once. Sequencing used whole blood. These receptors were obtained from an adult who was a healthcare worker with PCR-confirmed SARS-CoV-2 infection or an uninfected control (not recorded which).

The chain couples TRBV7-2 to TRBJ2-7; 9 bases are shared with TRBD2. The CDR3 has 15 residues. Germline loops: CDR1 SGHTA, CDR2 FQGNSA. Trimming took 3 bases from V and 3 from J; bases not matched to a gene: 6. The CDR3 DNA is TGTGCCAGCAGCTTCGTCCTAGCGGGAAGCTACGAGCAGTACTTC. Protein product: CASSFVLAGSYEQYF.

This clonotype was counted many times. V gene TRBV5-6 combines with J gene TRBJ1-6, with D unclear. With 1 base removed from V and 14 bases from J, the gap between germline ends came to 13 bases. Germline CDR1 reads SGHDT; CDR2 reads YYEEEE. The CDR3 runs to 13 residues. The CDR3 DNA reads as TGTGCCAGCAGCTTGCTAGATGAAGGAGCCCTCCACTTT. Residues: CASSLLDEGALHF.

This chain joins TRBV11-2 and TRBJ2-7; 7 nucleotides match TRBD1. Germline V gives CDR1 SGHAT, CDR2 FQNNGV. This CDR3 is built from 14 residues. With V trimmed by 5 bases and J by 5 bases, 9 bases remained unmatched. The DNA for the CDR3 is TGTGCCAGCAGCCTGGGACAGTTCCCCCACGAGCAGTACTTC. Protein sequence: CASSLGQFPHEQYF.

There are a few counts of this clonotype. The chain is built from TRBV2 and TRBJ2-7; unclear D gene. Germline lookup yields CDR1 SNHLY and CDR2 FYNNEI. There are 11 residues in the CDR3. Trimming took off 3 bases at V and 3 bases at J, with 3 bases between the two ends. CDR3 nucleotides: TGTGCCAGCAGTGACCACTACGAGCAGTACTTC. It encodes CASSDHYEQYF.

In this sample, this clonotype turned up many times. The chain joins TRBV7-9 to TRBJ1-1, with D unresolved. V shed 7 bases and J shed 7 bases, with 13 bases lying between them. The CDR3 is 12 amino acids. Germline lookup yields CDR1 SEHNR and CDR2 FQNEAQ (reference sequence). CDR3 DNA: TGTGCCAGCACCTACATCACGGTTGAAGCTTTCTTT. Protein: CASTYITVEAFF.

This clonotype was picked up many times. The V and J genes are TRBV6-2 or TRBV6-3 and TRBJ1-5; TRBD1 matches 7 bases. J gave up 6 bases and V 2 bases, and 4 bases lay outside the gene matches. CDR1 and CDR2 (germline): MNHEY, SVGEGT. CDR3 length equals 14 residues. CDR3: CASSYGRDSQPQHF. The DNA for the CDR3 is TGTGCCAGCAGTTACGGAAGGGACAGTCAGCCCCAGCATTTT.

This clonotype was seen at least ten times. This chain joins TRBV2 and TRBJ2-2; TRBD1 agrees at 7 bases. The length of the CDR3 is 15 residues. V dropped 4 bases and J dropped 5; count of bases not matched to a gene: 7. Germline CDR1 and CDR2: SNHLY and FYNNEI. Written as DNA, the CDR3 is TGTGCCAGCAGTGTGCGGTCAGGGGGTACCGGGGAGCTGTTTTTT. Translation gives CASSVRSGGTGELFF.

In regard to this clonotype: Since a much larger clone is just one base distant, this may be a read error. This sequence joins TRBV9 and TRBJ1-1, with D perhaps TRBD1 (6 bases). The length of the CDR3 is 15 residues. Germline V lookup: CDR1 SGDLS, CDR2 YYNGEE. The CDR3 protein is CVSSAGGVTNTEAFF. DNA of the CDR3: TGTGTCAGCAGCGCGGGGGGCGTCACGAACACTGAAGCTTTCTTT.

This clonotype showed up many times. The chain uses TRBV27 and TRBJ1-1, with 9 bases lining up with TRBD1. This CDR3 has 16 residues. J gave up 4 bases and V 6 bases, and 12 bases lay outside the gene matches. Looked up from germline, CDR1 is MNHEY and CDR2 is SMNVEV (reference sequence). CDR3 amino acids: CASRKRTGATGTEAFF. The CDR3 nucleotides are TGTGCCAGCAGAAAAAGGACAGGGGCCACGGGCACTGAAGCTTTCTTT.

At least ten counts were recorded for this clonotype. The CDR3 loop is CASSPQGGATDTQYF. CDR3 nucleotides: TGTGCCAGCAGCCCCCAGGGGGGGGCCACAGATACGCAGTATTTT. This chain joins TRBV7-6 and TRBJ2-3; D may match TRBD1 or TRBD2 (7 bases each). The CDR3 sequence is 15 residues long. The germline CDR1 and CDR2 sequences are SGHVS and FNYEAQ. Trimming pared 5 bases from V and 2 bases from J, leaving 14 bases between.

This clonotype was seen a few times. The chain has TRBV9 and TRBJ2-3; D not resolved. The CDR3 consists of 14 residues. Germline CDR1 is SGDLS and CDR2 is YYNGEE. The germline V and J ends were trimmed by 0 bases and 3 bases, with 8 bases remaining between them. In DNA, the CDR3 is TGTGCCAGCAGCGTAGATCTTAGTACAGATACGCAGTATTTT. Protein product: CASSVDLSTDTQYF.

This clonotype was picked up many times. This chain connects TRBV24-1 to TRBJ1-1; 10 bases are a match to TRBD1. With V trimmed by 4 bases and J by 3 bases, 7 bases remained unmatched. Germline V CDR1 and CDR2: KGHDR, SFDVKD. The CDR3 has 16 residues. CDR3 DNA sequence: TGTGCCACCAGTGACCTGACAGGGGGCGCGGACACTGAAGCTTTCTTT. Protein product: CATSDLTGGADTEAFF.

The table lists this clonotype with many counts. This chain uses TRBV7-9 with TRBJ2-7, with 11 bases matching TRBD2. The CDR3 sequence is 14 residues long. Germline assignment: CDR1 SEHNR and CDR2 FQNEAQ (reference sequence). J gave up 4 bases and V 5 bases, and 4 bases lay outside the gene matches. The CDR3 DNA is TGTGCCAGCAGCAAGGGACTAGCGGTTTACGAGCAGTACTTC. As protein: CASSKGLAVYEQYF.

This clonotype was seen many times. For the CDR3, the DNA is TGTGCCAGCACAAGCCTGACCAGGGCAAATGACCTTCGCAATCAGCCCCAGCATTTT. This codes for CASTSLTRANDLRNQPQHF. The chain links TRBV11-3 to TRBJ1-5; D is perhaps TRBD1 (5 bases). Germline values: CDR1 SGHNT, CDR2 YENEEA. The V end lost 7 bases, the J end lost 2 bases, and 27 bases lay between the germline ends. The CDR3 totals 19 residues.

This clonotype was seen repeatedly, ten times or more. CDR3 DNA sequence: TGTGCCAGCAAGGGACAGGGGGAGGGTCAGCCCCAGCATTTT. Translating it yields CASKGQGEGQPQHF. The rearrangement links TRBV6-1 to TRBJ1-5; 11 positions agree with TRBD1. The CDR3 has 14 residues. Germline V gene sequence: CDR1 MNHNS, CDR2 SASEGT. Trimming took 7 bases from V and 6 from J; bases not matched to a gene: 5.

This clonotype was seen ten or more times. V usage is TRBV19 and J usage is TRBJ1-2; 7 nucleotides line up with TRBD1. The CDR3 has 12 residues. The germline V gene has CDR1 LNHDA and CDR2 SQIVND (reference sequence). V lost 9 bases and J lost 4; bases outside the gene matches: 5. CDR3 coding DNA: TGTGCCAGCCGGGACAGCCTCTATGGCTACACCTTC. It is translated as CASRDSLYGYTF.

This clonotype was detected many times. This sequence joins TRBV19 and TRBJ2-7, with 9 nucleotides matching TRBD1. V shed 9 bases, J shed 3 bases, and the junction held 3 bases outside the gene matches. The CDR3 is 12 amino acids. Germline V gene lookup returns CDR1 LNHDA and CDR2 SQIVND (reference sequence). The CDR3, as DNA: TGTGCCAGCGGACAGGGGAACTACGAGCAGTACTTC. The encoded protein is CASGQGNYEQYF.

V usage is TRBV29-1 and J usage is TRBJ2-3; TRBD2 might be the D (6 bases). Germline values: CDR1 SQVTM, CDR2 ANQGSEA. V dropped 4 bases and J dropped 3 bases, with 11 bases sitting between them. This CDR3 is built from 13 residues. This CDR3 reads CSVAPTRTDTQYF. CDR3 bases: TGCAGCGTTGCCCCGACTAGGACAGATACGCAGTATTTT.

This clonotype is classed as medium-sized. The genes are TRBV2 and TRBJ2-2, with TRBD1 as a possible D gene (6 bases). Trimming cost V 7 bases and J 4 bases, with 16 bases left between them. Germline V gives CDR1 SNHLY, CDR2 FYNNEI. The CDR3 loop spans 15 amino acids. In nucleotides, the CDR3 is TGTGCCAGCACCCACCGGGACAAAGTCACCGGGGAGCTGTTTTTT. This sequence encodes CASTHRDKVTGELFF. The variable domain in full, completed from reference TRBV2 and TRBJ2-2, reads EPEVTQTPSHQVTQMGQEVILRCVPISNHLYFYWYRQILGQKVEFLVSFYNNEISEKSEIFDDQFSVERPDGSNFTLKIRSTKLEDSAMYFCASTHRDKVTGELFFGEGSRLTVL.

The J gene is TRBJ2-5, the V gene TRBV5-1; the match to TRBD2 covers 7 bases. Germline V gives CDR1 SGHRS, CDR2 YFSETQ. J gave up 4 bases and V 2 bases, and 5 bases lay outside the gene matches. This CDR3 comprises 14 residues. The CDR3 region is CASSLSGEGETQYF. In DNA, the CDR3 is TGCGCCAGCAGCTTATCTGGGGAGGGAGAGACCCAGTACTTC.

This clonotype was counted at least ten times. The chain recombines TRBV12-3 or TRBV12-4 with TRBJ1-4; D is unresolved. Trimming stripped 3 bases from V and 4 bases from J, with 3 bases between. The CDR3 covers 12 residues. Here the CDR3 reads CASSLDNEKLFF. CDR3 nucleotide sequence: TGTGCCAGCAGTTTGGATAATGAAAAACTGTTTTTT.

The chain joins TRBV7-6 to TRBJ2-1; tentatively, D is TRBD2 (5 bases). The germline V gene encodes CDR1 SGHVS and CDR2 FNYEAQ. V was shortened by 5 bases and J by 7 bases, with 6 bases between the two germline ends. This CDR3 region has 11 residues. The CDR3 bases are TGTGCCAGCAGCCCGGGAAATGAGCAGTTCTTC. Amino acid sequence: CASSPGNEQFF.

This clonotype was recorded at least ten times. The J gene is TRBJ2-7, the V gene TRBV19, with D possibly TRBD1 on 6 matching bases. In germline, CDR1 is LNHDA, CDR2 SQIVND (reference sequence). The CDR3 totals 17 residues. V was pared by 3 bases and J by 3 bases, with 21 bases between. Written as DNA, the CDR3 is TGTGCCAGTAGTATCGGAGGCCCATCGAGGGGGAGCTACGAGCAGTACTTC. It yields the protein CASSIGGPSRGSYEQYF. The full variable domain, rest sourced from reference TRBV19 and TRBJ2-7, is DGGITQSPKYLFRKEGQNVTLSCEQNLNHDAMYWYRQDPGQGLRLIYYSQIVNDFQKGDIAEGYSVSREKKESFPLTVTSAQKNPTAFYLCASSIGGPSRGSYEQYFGPGTRLTVT.

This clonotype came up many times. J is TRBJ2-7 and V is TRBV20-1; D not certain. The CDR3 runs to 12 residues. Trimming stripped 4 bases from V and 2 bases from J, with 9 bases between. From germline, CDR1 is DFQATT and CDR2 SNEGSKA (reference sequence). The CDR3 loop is CSAKISTYEQYF. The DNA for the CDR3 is TGCAGTGCTAAAATATCGACCTACGAGCAGTACTTC.

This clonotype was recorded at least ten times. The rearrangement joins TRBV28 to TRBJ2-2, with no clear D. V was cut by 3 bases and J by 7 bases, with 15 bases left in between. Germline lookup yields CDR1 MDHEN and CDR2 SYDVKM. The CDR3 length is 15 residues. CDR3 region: CASSLRLSGIGELFF. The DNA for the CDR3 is TGTGCCAGCAGTTTGAGATTGAGTGGGATCGGGGAGCTGTTTTTT.

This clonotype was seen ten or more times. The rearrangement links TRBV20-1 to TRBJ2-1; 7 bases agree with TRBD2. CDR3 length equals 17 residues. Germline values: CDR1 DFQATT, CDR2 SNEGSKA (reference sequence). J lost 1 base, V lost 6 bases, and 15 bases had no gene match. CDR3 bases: TGCAGTGCGTCAAACCCTGGTGCGGGAGCGTCCTACAATGAGCAGTTCTTC. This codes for CSASNPGAGASYNEQFF.

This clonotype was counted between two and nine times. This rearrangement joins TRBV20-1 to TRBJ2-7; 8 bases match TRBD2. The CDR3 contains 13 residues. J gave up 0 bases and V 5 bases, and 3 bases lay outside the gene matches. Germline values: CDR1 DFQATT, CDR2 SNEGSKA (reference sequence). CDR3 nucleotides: TGCAGTGCTCTAGCGGGCGCCTCCTACGAGCAGTACTTC. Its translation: CSALAGASYEQYF.

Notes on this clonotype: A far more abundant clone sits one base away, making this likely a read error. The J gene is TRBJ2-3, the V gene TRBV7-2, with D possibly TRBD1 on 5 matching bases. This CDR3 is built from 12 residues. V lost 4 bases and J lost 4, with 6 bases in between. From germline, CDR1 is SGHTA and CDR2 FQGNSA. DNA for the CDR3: TGTGCCAGCAGCTGGGGCTCAGATACGCAGTATTTT. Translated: CASSWGSDTQYF. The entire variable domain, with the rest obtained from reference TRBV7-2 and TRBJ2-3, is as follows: GAGVSQSPSNKVTEKGKDVELRCDPISGHTALYWYRQSLGQGLEFLIYFQGNSAPDKSGLPSDRFSAERTGGSVSTLTIQRTQQEDSAVYLCASSWGSDTQYFGPGTRLTVL.

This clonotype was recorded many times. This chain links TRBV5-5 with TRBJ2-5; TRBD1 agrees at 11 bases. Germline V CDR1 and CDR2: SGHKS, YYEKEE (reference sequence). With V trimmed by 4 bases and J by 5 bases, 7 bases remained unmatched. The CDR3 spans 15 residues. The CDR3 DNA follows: TGTGCCAGCAGCACCCGGACAGGGGGCGCGGAGACCCAGTACTTC. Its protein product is CASSTRTGGAETQYF.

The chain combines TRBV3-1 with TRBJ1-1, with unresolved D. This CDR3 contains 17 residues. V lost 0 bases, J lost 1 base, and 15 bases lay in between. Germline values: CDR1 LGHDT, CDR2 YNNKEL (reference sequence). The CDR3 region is CASSQDYLSYGNTEAFF. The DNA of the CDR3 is TGTGCCAGCAGCCAAGATTATCTCTCGTACGGGAACACTGAAGCTTTCTTT.

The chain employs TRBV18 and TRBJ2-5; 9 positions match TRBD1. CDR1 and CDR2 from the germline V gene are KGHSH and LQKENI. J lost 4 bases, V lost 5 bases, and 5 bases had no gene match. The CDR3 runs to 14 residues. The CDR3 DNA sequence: TGTGCCAGCTCAAGATCGGGACAGGGAGAGACCCAGTACTTC. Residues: CASSRSGQGETQYF. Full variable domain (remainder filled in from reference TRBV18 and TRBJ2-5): NAGVMQNPRHLVRRRGQEARLRCSPMKGHSHVYWYRQLPEEGLKFMVYLQKENIIDESGMPKERFSAEFPKEGPSILRIQQVVRGDSAAYFCASSRSGQGETQYFGPGTRLLVL.